This T cell receptor (beta chain) was recorded in a study of blood T cells in healthy people across ages. Germline V lookup: CDR1 SGHDN, CDR2 FVKESK. The CDR3 covers 16 residues. V gave up 0 bases and J gave up 3 bases, with 14 bases separating them. A second PCR, run for roughly 7 to 12 cycles, used a sample-barcoded 5' primer plus a J-beta primer mix. TCRdb used MiXCR to reprocess the 5' RACE reads, holding one entry per CDR3 protein. Among hundreds of thousands of distinct CDR3 sequences listed, around 41% were seen once. Sequencing was done on a sample of blood. The sequence was obtained from a man at least 80 years old in good health. V is TRBV14 and J is TRBJ1-1; the D is unclear. The DNA for the CDR3 is TGTGCCAGCAGCCAAGATATCGGAAGAGTTCACACTGAAGCTTTCTTT. Residues: CASSQDIGRVHTEAFF.